The 2 T cell receptor beta chains below were found in one sample sequenced in a study of OX40 agonist ivuxolimab in advanced cancers. The repertoire was sequenced with immunoSEQ multiplex PCR; TCRdb's copy has only in-frame clones and lacks some. The sample records tens of thousands of clones, roughly 92% being singletons. Here the sequenced sample was CD4+ or CD8+ T cells sorted from blood, taken in a trial of the OX40 agonist ivuxolimab. These receptors all come from an adult with an advanced solid tumor such as melanoma, head and neck, liver or kidney cancer.

The chain has TRBV18 and TRBJ2-1; the D gene is possibly TRBD2 (5 bases). The CDR3 has 17 residues. V shed 1 base and J shed 7 bases, with 20 bases lying between them. The germline CDR1 and CDR2 sequences are KGHSH and LQKENI. CDR3 DNA sequence: TGTGCCAGCTCACCACTATTCGGATCTCGGGATAAGAATGAGCAGTTCTTC. It codes for CASSPLFGSRDKNEQFF.

This sequence joins TRBV11-3 and TRBJ2-3; 12 bases are shared with TRBD2. This CDR3 has 16 residues. The germline V gene encodes CDR1 SGHNT and CDR2 YENEEA. V dropped 1 base and J dropped 2; count of bases not matched to a gene: 1. CDR3 in amino acids: CASSLGLAGDTDTQYF. CDR3 coding DNA: TGTGCCAGCAGCTTAGGACTAGCGGGAGACACAGATACGCAGTATTTT.